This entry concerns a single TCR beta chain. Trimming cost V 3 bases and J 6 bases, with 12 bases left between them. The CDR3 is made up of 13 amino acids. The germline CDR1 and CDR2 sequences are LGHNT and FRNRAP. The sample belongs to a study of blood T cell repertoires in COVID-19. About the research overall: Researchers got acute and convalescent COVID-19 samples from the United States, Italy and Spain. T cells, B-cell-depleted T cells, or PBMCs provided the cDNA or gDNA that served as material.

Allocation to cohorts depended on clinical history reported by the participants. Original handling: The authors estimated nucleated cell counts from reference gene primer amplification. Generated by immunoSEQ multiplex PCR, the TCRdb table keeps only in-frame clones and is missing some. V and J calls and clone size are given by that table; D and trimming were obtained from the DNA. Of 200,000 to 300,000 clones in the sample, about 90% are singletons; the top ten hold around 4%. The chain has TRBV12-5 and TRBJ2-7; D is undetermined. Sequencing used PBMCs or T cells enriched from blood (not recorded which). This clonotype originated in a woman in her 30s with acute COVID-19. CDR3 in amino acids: CASGLNLVREQYF. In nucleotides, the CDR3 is TGTGCTAGTGGTTTAAATCTTGTGCGCGAGCAGTACTTC.